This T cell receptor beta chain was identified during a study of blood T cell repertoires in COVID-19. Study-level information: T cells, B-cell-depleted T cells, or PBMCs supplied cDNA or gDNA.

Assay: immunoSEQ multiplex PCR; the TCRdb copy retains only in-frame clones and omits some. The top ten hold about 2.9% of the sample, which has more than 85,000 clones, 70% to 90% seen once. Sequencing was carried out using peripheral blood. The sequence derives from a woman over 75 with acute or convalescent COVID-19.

CDR3: CASSLGDSAPLHF. The CDR3, as DNA: TGTGCCAGCAGTTTAGGAGATTCGGCACCCCTCCACTTT. The rearrangement links TRBV12-3 or TRBV12-4 to TRBJ1-6; D unresolved. V was cut by 1 base and J by 11 bases, with 9 bases left in between. The CDR3 has 13 amino acids.